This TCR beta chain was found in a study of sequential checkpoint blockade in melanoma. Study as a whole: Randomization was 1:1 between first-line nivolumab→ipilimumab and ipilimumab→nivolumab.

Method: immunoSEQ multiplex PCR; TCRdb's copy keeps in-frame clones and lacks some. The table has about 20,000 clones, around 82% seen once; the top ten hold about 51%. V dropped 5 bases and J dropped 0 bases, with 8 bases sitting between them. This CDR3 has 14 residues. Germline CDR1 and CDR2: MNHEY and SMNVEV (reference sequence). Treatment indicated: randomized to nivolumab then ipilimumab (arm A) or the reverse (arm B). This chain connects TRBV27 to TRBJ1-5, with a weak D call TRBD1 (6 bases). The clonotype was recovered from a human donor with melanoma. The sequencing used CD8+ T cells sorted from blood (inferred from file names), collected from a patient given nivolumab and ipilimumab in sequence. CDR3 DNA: TGTGCCAGCAGTACAGGGTATAGCAATCAGCCCCAGCATTTT. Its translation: CASSTGYSNQPQHF.